This T cell receptor beta chain comes out of a study of blood T cell repertoires in COVID-19. Study context: Collection of acute and convalescent COVID-19 samples took place in the United States, Italy and Spain. Sources were T cells, B-cell-depleted T cells, or PBMCs; the material itself was cDNA or gDNA.

In the original workflow: Using reference gene primer amplification, nucleated cell counts were estimated. TCRdb's copy holds only in-frame clones and misses some; the assay was immunoSEQ multiplex PCR. V and J calls plus clone size are reproduced from that table; the DNA served to infer D and trimming. The table has around 170,000 clones, around 75% seen once. V dropped 8 bases and J dropped 3 bases, with 16 bases sitting between them. Germline V CDR1 and CDR2: SNHLY, FYNNEI. CDR3 size: 15 residues. What was sequenced was peripheral blood. This TCR came from a woman older than 75 with acute or convalescent COVID-19. V and J are TRBV2 and TRBJ2-2; D might be TRBD1 (5 bases). The CDR3 DNA is TGTGCCAGCGGATCAGGGCAGTTGGACACCGGGGAGCTGTTTTTT. It is translated as CASGSGQLDTGELFF. Drawing the rest from reference TRBV2 and TRBJ2-2, the complete variable domain is EPEVTQTPSHQVTQMGQEVILRCVPISNHLYFYWYRQILGQKVEFLVSFYNNEISEKSEIFDDQFSVERPDGSNFTLKIRSTKLEDSAMYFCASGSGQLDTGELFFGEGSRLTVL.